The clone carrying this TCR beta chain showed up just a few times. This sample's time point: newly diagnosed GD, antithyroid drugs for less than 3 months. From PBMCs, RNA was extracted and then used to make the TCR library. Patients were from an endocrinology department in Xi'an, China. These data come from a study of regulatory T cells in long-lasting Graves disease. Arm-PCR with iRepertoire HTBI primers amplified the CDR3 regions for these TCR beta libraries. Each CDR3 protein is one row after TCRdb ran MiXCR on the multiplex PCR reads. The table has 530,000 or so distinct CDR3 sequences, around 15% seen once. Another study also made use of these data, one on T cells in Graves' hyperthyroidism and ophthalmopathy.

The sequencing here drew on peripheral blood mononuclear cells (PBMCs), taken at new diagnosis, from a patient treated with antithyroid drugs. This receptor was obtained from a man aged 18 to 29 with Graves disease.

DNA of the CDR3: TGTGCCAGCAGTCCCCCAAAGACAGGCTCCTACGAGCAGTACTTC. This codes for CASSPPKTGSYEQYF. The chain joins TRBV27 to TRBJ2-7, with D possibly being TRBD1 (6 bases). The CDR3 covers 15 residues. V dropped 5 bases and J dropped 0 bases, with 14 bases sitting between them. Germline V gene data show CDR1 as MNHEY and CDR2 as SMNVEV (reference sequence).